A single sample is the source of the 32 T cell receptor beta chains below, sequenced in a study of blood T cell repertoires in COVID-19. Generated by immunoSEQ multiplex PCR, the TCRdb table keeps only in-frame clones and is missing some. The sample lists 350,000 to 450,000 clones, about 90% occurring once. Sequencing was carried out using peripheral blood. The receptors come from a woman in her fifties or sixties with COVID-19, enrolled during active disease.

This clone was seen only a few times. The CDR3, as DNA: TGTGCCAGCTCACCCCTGACAGGGAACACTGAAGCTTTCTTT. It yields the protein CASSPLTGNTEAFF. The rearrangement uses TRBV18 and TRBJ1-1; D is possibly TRBD1 (6 bases). V gave up 3 bases and J gave up 1 base, with 9 bases separating them. CDR1 is KGHSH, CDR2 LQKENI, per germline. CDR3 size: 14 residues.

The rearrangement uses TRBV2 and TRBJ1-5, with D uncertain. CDR3 size: 14 residues. The V end lost 0 bases, the J end lost 4 bases, and 7 bases lay between the germline ends. Germline V gene data show CDR1 as SNHLY and CDR2 as FYNNEI. In DNA, the CDR3 is TGTGCCAGCAGTGAAGCATATGTGAATCAGCCCCAGCATTTT. Translated: CASSEAYVNQPQHF.

This sequence joins TRBV5-4 and TRBJ2-2; 13 nucleotides line up with TRBD2. Per germline, CDR1 SGHNT and CDR2 YYREEE (reference sequence). The CDR3 sequence is 17 residues long. V gave up 4 bases and J gave up 3 bases; unmatched junction bases: 6. The CDR3 nucleotides read TGTGCCAGCAGCGAAGGGGGACTAGCGGGGTACACCGGGGAGCTGTTTTTT. As protein: CASSEGGLAGYTGELFF.

The rearrangement joins TRBV28 to TRBJ1-5; D is possibly TRBD1 (6 bases). V was shortened by 6 bases and J by 8 bases, with 20 bases between the two germline ends. The germline CDR1 and CDR2 sequences are MDHEN and SYDVKM. This CDR3 comprises 15 residues. This CDR3 is CASSSGGGPVKPQHF. CDR3 coding DNA: TGTGCCAGCAGCTCGGGGGGGGGCCCTGTGAAGCCCCAGCATTTT.

The chain combines TRBV7-6 with TRBJ1-1, with a possible D match to TRBD1 (6 bases). Deletions cut 1 base from V and 0 bases from J, with 9 bases between. This CDR3 contains 15 residues. Germline V lookup: CDR1 SGHVS, CDR2 FNYEAQ. The CDR3 is CASSLVAGVNTEAFF. CDR3 DNA sequence: TGTGCCAGCAGCTTAGTAGCAGGGGTGAACACTGAAGCTTTCTTT.

V usage is TRBV19 and J usage is TRBJ1-1; D is unresolved. Germline CDR1 is LNHDA and CDR2 is SQIVND (reference sequence). With 6 bases removed from V and 1 base from J, the gap between germline ends came to 15 bases. This CDR3 spans 15 amino acids. This chain's CDR3 is CASSAWTGKNTEAFF. The CDR3 DNA reads TGTGCCAGTAGCGCCTGGACGGGAAAGAACACTGAAGCTTTCTTT.

This chain links TRBV7-9 with TRBJ1-1; TRBD1 might be the D (5 bases). Germline CDR1 SEHNR, CDR2 FQNEAQ (reference sequence). Deletions cut 2 bases from V and 6 bases from J, with 16 bases between. This CDR3 region has 15 residues. CDR3 sequence reads: CASSLSAGLWAEAFF. In DNA form, the CDR3 reads TGTGCCAGCAGCTTAAGCGCAGGGCTATGGGCTGAAGCTTTCTTT.

This chain links TRBV12-3 or TRBV12-4 with TRBJ1-1, with TRBD1 matching 9 bases. Losses at the gene ends were 6 bases for V and 1 base for J; bases not matched to a gene: 0. The CDR3 runs to 13 residues. The CDR3 region is CASRGQGNTEAFF. The CDR3 DNA sequence: TGTGCCAGCAGGGGACAGGGGAACACTGAAGCTTTCTTT.

This chain connects TRBV7-3 to TRBJ2-3; D might be TRBD2 (6 bases). Germline assignment: CDR1 SGHTA and CDR2 FQGTGA. The V end lost 0 bases, the J end lost 4 bases, and 17 bases lay between the germline ends. The CDR3 covers 17 residues. This chain's CDR3 is CASSLTARRGWADTQYF. In DNA, the CDR3 is TGTGCCAGCAGCTTAACGGCAAGGCGGGGTTGGGCAGATACGCAGTATTTT.

CDR3 loop: CAISESSPGGGTEAFF. The DNA for the CDR3 is TGTGCCATCAGTGAGTCGTCCCCCGGGGGGGGCACTGAAGCTTTCTTT. This sequence joins TRBV10-3 and TRBJ1-1; tentatively, D is TRBD1 (5 bases). Looked up from germline, CDR1 is ENHRY and CDR2 is SYGVKD. This CDR3 is built from 16 residues. Between the trimmed V and J ends, which lost 0 bases and 4 bases, there was a span of 15 bases.

J is TRBJ2-2 and V is TRBV30, with D possibly matching TRBD1 (7 bases). V lost 0 bases to trimming and J lost 3 bases, with 11 bases between them. Germline V gene data show CDR1 as GTSNPN and CDR2 as SVGIG (reference sequence). This CDR3 spans 15 amino acids. The CDR3 DNA sequence: TGTGCCTGGAGTGTACCAGGGGGGTACACCGGGGAGCTGTTTTTT. Its protein is CAWSVPGGYTGELFF.

The gene calls are TRBV9 and TRBJ1-1; perhaps TRBD1 as D (5 bases). V lost 3 bases and J lost 8, with 14 bases in between. The CDR3 is made up of 13 amino acids. Germline assignment: CDR1 SGDLS and CDR2 YYNGEE. CDR3 in amino acids: CASSASVGGEAFF. DNA for the CDR3: TGTGCCAGCAGCGCAAGTGTCGGGGGAGAAGCTTTCTTT.

The V and J genes are TRBV28 and TRBJ1-4; unclear D gene. Trimming took off 2 bases at V and 5 bases at J, with 9 bases between the two ends. Per germline, CDR1 MDHEN and CDR2 SYDVKM. The CDR3 totals 14 residues. CDR3 in amino acids: CASSLGGSNEKLFF. The CDR3, as DNA: TGTGCCAGCAGTTTAGGAGGGAGCAATGAAAAACTGTTTTTT.

This sequence joins TRBV7-6 and TRBJ2-1; TRBD2 agrees at 7 bases. The CDR3 has 13 amino acids. V lost 8 bases, J lost 6 bases, and 7 bases stayed unmatched. CDR1 and CDR2 (germline): SGHVS, FNYEAQ. CDR3 sequence (DNA): TGTGCCAGCGGCGACGGGGGGACCAATGAGCAGTTCTTC. Its protein product is CASGDGGTNEQFF.

V gene TRBV7-8 combines with J gene TRBJ2-2, with TRBD2 matching over 9 bases. Germline V lookup: CDR1 SGHVS, CDR2 FQNEAQ. Trimming removed 5 bases from V and 4 bases from J; junction bases left unmatched: 5. The CDR3 covers 15 residues. The CDR3 protein is CASSLGLASTGELFF. CDR3 DNA sequence: TGTGCCAGCAGCCTCGGACTAGCGAGCACCGGGGAGCTGTTTTTT.

The chain combines TRBV6-6 with TRBJ1-2, with a possible D match to TRBD1 (5 bases). The CDR3 extends over 16 amino acids. The germline V gene encodes CDR1 MNHNY and CDR2 SVGAGI (reference sequence). V was trimmed by 2 bases and J by 2 bases, leaving 15 bases between them. The CDR3 protein is CASSYARAGGNYGYTF. The CDR3 DNA sequence: TGTGCCAGCAGTTACGCTCGGGCCGGGGGGAACTATGGCTACACCTTC.

In this sample, this clone turned up once. V gene TRBV4-1 combines with J gene TRBJ2-7, with TRBD1 matching 11 bases. Germline-derived CDR1 and CDR2 are MGHRA and YSYEKL. This CDR3 has 19 residues. The V gene end was trimmed by 2 bases and the J gene end by 3 bases; junction bases not matched to a gene: 15. CDR3 region: CASSQTRTGGALGDYEQYF. The CDR3 region has the DNA TGCGCCAGCAGCCAAACCCGGACAGGGGGCGCATTAGGTGACTACGAGCAGTACTTC.

The chain recombines TRBV12-3 or TRBV12-4 with TRBJ1-2; D is uncertain. The CDR3 runs 13 residues. Trimming cost V 6 bases and J 0 bases, with 8 bases left between them. CDR3 DNA sequence: TGTGCCAGCAGGCCTAACTCTAACTATGGCTACACCTTC. Its protein product is CASRPNSNYGYTF.

This clone was seen just once. This chain links TRBV5-1 with TRBJ2-5; possibly TRBD1 for D (5 bases). V lost 4 bases and J 2 bases, leaving 18 bases between the germline ends. Germline-derived CDR1 and CDR2 are SGHRS and YFSETQ. The CDR3 length is 16 residues. The CDR3 region is CASSLTPFGAQETQYF. The CDR3 coding sequence is TGCGCCAGCAGCCTTACACCCTTTGGGGCACAAGAGACCCAGTACTTC.

The rearrangement uses TRBV13 and TRBJ1-5; D is ambiguous. V was cut by 0 bases and J by 9 bases, with 9 bases left in between. CDR3 length: 13 residues. Per the germline V gene, CDR1 is PRHDT and CDR2 is FYEKMQ (reference sequence). DNA for the CDR3: TGTGCCAGCAGCTTAGGCCTAAAGCGGCCCCAGCATTTT. Amino acid sequence: CASSLGLKRPQHF.

The rearrangement joins TRBV15 to TRBJ1-5; D uncertain. Germline lookup yields CDR1 LNHNV and CDR2 YYDKDF (reference sequence). Trimming took off 1 base at V and 11 bases at J, with 12 bases between the two ends. The CDR3 totals 13 residues. CDR3 in DNA: TGTGCCACCAGCAGAGCTCGTATCGCGACCCAGCATTTT. This sequence encodes CATSRARIATQHF.

CDR3 protein: CASSNRRSEGYTF. The CDR3 DNA sequence: TGTGCCAGTAGTAATAGGAGAAGCGAGGGCTACACCTTC. This chain joins TRBV19 and TRBJ1-2, with D hard to call. Germline lookup yields CDR1 LNHDA and CDR2 SQIVND (reference sequence). CDR3 length: 13 residues. V shed 4 bases and J shed 8 bases, with 14 bases lying between them.

Only one count was recorded for this clone. This chain joins TRBV2 and TRBJ2-6; 7 nucleotides match TRBD2. The trim removed 3 bases at V and 2 bases at J, leaving 4 bases unmatched. In germline, CDR1 is SNHLY, CDR2 FYNNEI. The CDR3 runs to 16 residues. In DNA form, the CDR3 reads TGTGCCAGCAGTGAGCGCGGGGGTCCTGGGGCCAACGTCCTGACTTTC. Protein sequence: CASSERGGPGANVLTF.

The chain links TRBV19 to TRBJ1-4; perhaps TRBD1 as D (6 bases). CDR3 size: 16 residues. Germline V lookup: CDR1 LNHDA, CDR2 SQIVND (reference sequence). The V and J ends lost 2 bases and 12 bases respectively, with 22 bases between them. The CDR3 nucleotides read TGTGCCAGTAGTATAAGGAGTCGGGACACCCGCTATGAACTGTTTTTT. Amino acids: CASSIRSRDTRYELFF.

The V and J genes are TRBV6-5 and TRBJ2-5; TRBD2 is a possible D gene (5 bases). CDR3 length: 13 residues. V was trimmed by 8 bases and J by 1 base, leaving 11 bases between them. Germline-derived CDR1 and CDR2 are MNHEY and SVGAGI. CDR3 loop: CASGRAIQETQYF. The DNA for the CDR3 is TGTGCCAGCGGGCGGGCTATCCAAGAGACCCAGTACTTC.

The chain has TRBV13 and TRBJ2-3; D may be TRBD1 (6 bases). Germline CDR1 is PRHDT and CDR2 is FYEKMQ (reference sequence). The CDR3 extends over 22 amino acids. The V end was cut by 5 bases, the J end by 0 bases, with 33 bases between. The CDR3 DNA reads TGTGCCAGCAGCCATCGGGACAAATTTTACGGGACCGACGAGACTAGCACAGATACGCAGTATTTT. It encodes CASSHRDKFYGTDETSTDTQYF.

This chain connects TRBV2 to TRBJ2-7; weak D call: TRBD1 (5 bases). This CDR3 comprises 13 residues. Per the germline V gene, CDR1 is SNHLY and CDR2 is FYNNEI. Trimming took off 4 bases at V and 0 bases at J, with 7 bases between the two ends. The CDR3 spells CASSARDSYEQYF. CDR3 in DNA: TGTGCCAGCAGTGCCAGGGACTCCTACGAGCAGTACTTC. The whole variable domain, remainder taken from reference TRBV2 and TRBJ2-7, is EPEVTQTPSHQVTQMGQEVILRCVPISNHLYFYWYRQILGQKVEFLVSFYNNEISEKSEIFDDQFSVERPDGSNFTLKIRSTKLEDSAMYFCASSARDSYEQYFGPGTRLTVT.

Comment on this clone: One end of the junction is discordant with germline, which a read error may explain. The chain recombines TRBV29-1 with TRBJ2-1; 11 bases align to TRBD2. Germline V gene lookup returns CDR1 SQVTM and CDR2 ANQGSEA. The CDR3 sequence is 13 residues long. The CDR3: CSLEPTSGGSQFF. CDR3 bases: TGCAGCCTTGAACCTACTAGCGGGGGAAGTCAGTTCTTC.

CDR3 DNA sequence: TGTGCCAGCATCCAAGCAGGGTCTTATGGCTACACCTTC. Encoded protein: CASIQAGSYGYTF. V usage is TRBV6-6 and J usage is TRBJ1-2; TRBD1 might be the D (5 bases). The V end was cut by 7 bases, the J end by 5 bases, with 14 bases between. Germline V CDR1 and CDR2: MNHNY, SVGAGI (reference sequence). The CDR3 runs to 13 residues.

V and J are TRBV3-1 (or the pseudogene TRBV3-2) and TRBJ2-3; 9 nucleotides agree with TRBD1. CDR3 size: 15 residues. J gave up 3 bases and V 1 base, and 2 bases lay outside the gene matches. Germline-derived CDR1 and CDR2 are LGHDT and YNNKEL (reference sequence). CDR3 nucleotide sequence: TGTGCCAGCAGCCAAGGGACAGGGGTGACAGATACGCAGTATTTT. This gives the protein CASSQGTGVTDTQYF.

The CDR3 protein is CSAGRGETQYF. The CDR3 bases are TGCAGTGCGGGTAGGGGAGAGACCCAGTACTTC. The V gene is TRBV20-1, the J gene TRBJ2-5; the D gene is possibly TRBD1 (5 bases). Germline CDR1 is DFQATT and CDR2 is SNEGSKA (reference sequence). The CDR3 runs to 11 residues. V gave up 6 bases and J gave up 4 bases, with 9 bases separating them.

The rearrangement links TRBV6-2 or TRBV6-3 to TRBJ2-5, with D maybe TRBD2 (7 bases). V was shortened by 5 bases and J by 5 bases, with 15 bases between the two germline ends. Per the germline V gene, CDR1 is MNHEY and CDR2 is SVGEGT. This CDR3 has 14 residues. The CDR3 nucleotides are TGTGCCAGCAGTCACAGGGAGGGCAGGGAGACCCAGTACTTC. It yields the protein CASSHREGRETQYF.